The clone carrying this T cell receptor beta chain was picked up one time. The target antigen is unknown. These data are taken from a study of T-cell memory formation after mild COVID-19. Whole-study findings and limits: Within pre-infection memory, some responding clones were found, suggesting cross-reactive memory joined. Shrinking CD4+ clones resided mostly in CM and EM, and CD8+ ones in EMRA.

TCRdb fed the 5' RACE reads into MiXCR, producing one record per CDR3 protein. The table lists roughly 560,000 distinct CDR3 sequences, about 20% of them singletons, with 12% in the top ten. V lost 9 bases to trimming and J lost 1 base, with 12 bases between them. The CDR3 contains 14 residues. The germline V gene encodes CDR1 SGHDN and CDR2 FVKESK. This receptor was identified in an adult woman who had mild COVID-19 (a few samples of this study predate the infection). Cell type and time point are not known. The gene calls are TRBV14 and TRBJ2-2; a weak D match, TRBD2 (5 bases). Source material: PBMCs or a T cell subset sorted from them (not recorded which). CDR3 residues: CASGGQRNTGELFF. The CDR3 nucleotides read TGTGCCAGTGGCGGGCAGAGGAACACCGGGGAGCTGTTTTTT. The entire variable domain, with the rest obtained from reference TRBV14 and TRBJ2-2, is as follows: EAGVTQFPSHSVIEKGQTVTLRCDPISGHDNLYWYRRVMGKEIKFLLHFVKESKQDESGMPNNRFLAERTGGTYSTLKVQPAELEDSGVYFCASGGQRNTGELFFGEGSRLTVL.